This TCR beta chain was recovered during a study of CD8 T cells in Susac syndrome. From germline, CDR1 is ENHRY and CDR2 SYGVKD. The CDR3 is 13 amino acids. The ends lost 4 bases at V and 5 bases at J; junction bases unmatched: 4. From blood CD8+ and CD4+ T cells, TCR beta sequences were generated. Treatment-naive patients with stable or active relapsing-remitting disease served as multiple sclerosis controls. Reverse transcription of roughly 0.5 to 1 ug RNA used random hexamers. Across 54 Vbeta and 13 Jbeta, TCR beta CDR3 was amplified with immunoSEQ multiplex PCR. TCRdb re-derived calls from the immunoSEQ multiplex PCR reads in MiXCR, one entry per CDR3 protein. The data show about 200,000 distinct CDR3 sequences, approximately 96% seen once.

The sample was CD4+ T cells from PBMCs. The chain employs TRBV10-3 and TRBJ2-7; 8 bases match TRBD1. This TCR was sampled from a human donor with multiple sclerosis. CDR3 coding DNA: TGTGCCATCAGTGGTACAGGGGGTGACGAGCAGTACTTC. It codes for CAISGTGGDEQYF.